This entry concerns a single T cell receptor (beta chain). Its antigen is not known. The data stem from a study of CD4 T cells in relation to SARS-CoV-2 and coronaviruses. Unexposed donor CD4+ T cells date from about 2011-2019, before the COVID-19 pandemic. The cells were cultured for over eight days before CD4+ T cells were isolated. V shed 6 bases, J shed 2 bases, and the junction held 8 bases outside the gene matches. The CDR3 sequence is 15 residues long. CDR1 is KGHSH and CDR2 is LQKENI in the germline V gene. Clones were sequenced by immunoSEQ multiplex PCR, and TCRdb holds only the in-frame ones, with some missing. Of 22,000 or so clones listed, around 75% are singletons.

The receptor comes from a human donor in good health. Sequenced: CD4+ T cells from PBMCs, cultured in vitro. The genes are TRBV18 and TRBJ2-7, with TRBD2 matching over 9 bases. Here the CDR3 DNA reads TGTGCCAGCTCCCCAGGGATAGCGGGGGCCTACGAGCAGTACTTC. The encoded protein is CASSPGIAGAYEQYF.